The following is a T cell receptor beta chain sequence with its context. TCRdb's copy holds only in-frame clones and misses some; the assay was immunoSEQ multiplex PCR. Here the sample spans 150,000 or so clones, roughly nine tenths being singletons. The sample is drawn from a study of blood T cell repertoires in COVID-19. In the study overall: Both acute and convalescent COVID-19 samples were obtained from the United States, Italy and Spain.

The CDR3 extends over 13 amino acids. Germline V gene lookup returns CDR1 SGHNT and CDR2 YYREEE (reference sequence). Trimming stripped 4 bases from V and 1 base from J, with 8 bases between. The rearrangement links TRBV5-4 to TRBJ2-5, with D perhaps TRBD2 (5 bases). The source of this sequence is a man aged 18-30 years with COVID-19, enrolled during active disease. Sequencing input: peripheral blood. The CDR3 reads CASSILVQETQYF. DNA of the CDR3: TGTGCCAGCAGCATACTAGTCCAAGAGACCCAGTACTTC.